This T cell receptor beta chain stems from a study of T cells in pancreatic ductal adenocarcinoma. Comments on this clone: What it binds is unknown.

Surgery without prior neoadjuvant therapy was the treatment of the selected pancreatic ductal adenocarcinoma patients. The study's findings and limits: Results skew toward the minority of patients with early-stage disease. Blood had more productive templates and about 7.9-fold more unique clonotypes than tumor. Tumor-versus-blood clonality comparisons may be biased toward lower tumor diversity. No significant tumor-blood clonality difference; means were about 0.12 and 0.073.

Method: immunoSEQ multiplex PCR; TCRdb's copy keeps in-frame clones and lacks some. Of around 15,000 clones in the sample, around 91% are singletons; the top ten hold 15% to 20%. Sequenced sample: PBMCs. This clonotype was sampled from a human donor with pancreatic ductal adenocarcinoma.

As DNA, the CDR3 is TGTGCCACCAGCAGAGATGGGACTAGCAAGTACCAAGAGACCCAGTACTTC. It yields the protein CATSRDGTSKYQETQYF. The chain combines TRBV15 with TRBJ2-5; 9 bases line up with TRBD2. Germline CDR1 is LNHNV and CDR2 is YYDKDF (reference sequence). CDR3 length: 17 amino acids. V lost 0 bases and J lost 0; bases outside the gene matches: 5.